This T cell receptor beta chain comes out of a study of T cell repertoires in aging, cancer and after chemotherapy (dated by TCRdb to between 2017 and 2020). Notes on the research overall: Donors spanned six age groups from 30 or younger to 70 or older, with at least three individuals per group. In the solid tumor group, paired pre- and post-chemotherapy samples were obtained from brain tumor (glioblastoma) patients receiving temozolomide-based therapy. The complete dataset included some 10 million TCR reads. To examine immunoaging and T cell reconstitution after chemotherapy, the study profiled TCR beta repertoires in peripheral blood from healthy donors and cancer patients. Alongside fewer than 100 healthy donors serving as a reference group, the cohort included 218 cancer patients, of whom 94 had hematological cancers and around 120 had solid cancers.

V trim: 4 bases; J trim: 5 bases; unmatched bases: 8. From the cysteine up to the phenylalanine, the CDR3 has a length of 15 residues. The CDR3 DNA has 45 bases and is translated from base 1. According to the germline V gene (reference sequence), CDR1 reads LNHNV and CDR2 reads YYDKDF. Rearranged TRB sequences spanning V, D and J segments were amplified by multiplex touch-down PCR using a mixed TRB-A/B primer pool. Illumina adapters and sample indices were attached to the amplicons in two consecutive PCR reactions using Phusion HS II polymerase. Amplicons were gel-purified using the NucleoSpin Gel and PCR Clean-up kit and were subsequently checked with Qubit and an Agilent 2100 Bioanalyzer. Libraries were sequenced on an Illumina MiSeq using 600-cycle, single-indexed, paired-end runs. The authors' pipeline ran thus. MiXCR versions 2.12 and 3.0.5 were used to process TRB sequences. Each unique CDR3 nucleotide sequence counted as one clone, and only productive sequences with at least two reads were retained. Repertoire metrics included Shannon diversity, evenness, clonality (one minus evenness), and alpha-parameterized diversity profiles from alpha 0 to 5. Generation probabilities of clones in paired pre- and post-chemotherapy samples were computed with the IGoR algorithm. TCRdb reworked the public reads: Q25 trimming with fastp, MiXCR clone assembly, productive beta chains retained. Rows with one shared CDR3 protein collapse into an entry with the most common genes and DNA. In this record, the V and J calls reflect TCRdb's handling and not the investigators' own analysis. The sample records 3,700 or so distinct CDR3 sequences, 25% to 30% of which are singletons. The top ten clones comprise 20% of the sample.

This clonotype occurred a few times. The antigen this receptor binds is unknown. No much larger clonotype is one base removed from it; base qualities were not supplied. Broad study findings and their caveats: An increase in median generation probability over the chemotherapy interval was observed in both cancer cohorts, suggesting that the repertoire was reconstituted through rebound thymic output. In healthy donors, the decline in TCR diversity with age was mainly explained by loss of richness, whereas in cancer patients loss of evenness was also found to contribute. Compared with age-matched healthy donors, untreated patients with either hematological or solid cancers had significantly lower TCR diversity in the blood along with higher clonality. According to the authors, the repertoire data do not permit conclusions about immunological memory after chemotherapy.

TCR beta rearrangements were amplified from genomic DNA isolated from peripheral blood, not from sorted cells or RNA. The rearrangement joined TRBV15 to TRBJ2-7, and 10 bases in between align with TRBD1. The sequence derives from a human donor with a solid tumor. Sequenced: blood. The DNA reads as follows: TGTGCCACCAGCATTTCCGGGACAGGGGTCGACGAGCAGTACTTC. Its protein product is CATSISGTGVDEQYF.